The 5 T cell receptor beta chains listed next were all sequenced from one sample in a study of Graves' ophthalmopathy and Graves' hyperthyroidism. RNA transcripts served as template for amplifying TCR beta CDR3 sequences. HTBI primers primed a first-round RT-PCR, and a second-round multiplex PCR followed. TCRdb recomputed calls from the multiplex PCR reads with MiXCR, one row per CDR3 protein. The sample lists about 400,000 distinct CDR3 sequences, approximately 16% occurring once. Sequencing was carried out using peripheral blood. The origin of the receptors is a young woman with Graves' ophthalmopathy.

This clonotype showed up many times. The V and J genes are TRBV25-1 and TRBJ2-7; D may match TRBD1 or TRBD2 (5 bases each). The V and J ends lost 6 bases and 5 bases respectively, with 20 bases between them. Germline lookup yields CDR1 MGHDK and CDR2 SYGVNS. The CDR3 covers 15 residues. CDR3 loop: CASSPSWGPLNEQYF. The CDR3 DNA is TGTGCCAGCAGCCCCTCATGGGGACCCTTGAACGAGCAGTACTTC.

In this sample, this clonotype turned up many times. The chain recombines TRBV4-2 with TRBJ2-5; D is possibly TRBD2 (5 bases). CDR1 LGHNA and CDR2 YNFKEQ come from the germline V gene. Trimming removed 8 bases from V and 3 bases from J, with 13 bases in between. The CDR3 length is 13 residues. The CDR3, as DNA: TGTGCCAGCCGCCCTCAGGAGGAAGAGACCCAGTACTTC. As protein: CASRPQEEETQYF.

In this sample, this clonotype turned up many times. The genes are TRBV11-2 and TRBJ2-4; no clear D gene. This CDR3 region has 11 residues. CDR1 and CDR2 from the germline V gene are SGHAT and FQNNGV. Between the trimmed V and J ends, which lost 4 bases and 8 bases, there was a span of 6 bases. The CDR3 spells CASSSRDIQYF. DNA of the CDR3: TGTGCCAGCAGCTCTCGAGACATTCAGTACTTC.

Ten or more counts support this clonotype. The genes are TRBV20-1 and TRBJ2-7; D is perhaps TRBD2 (5 bases). V was shortened by 7 bases and J by 3 bases, with 13 bases between the two germline ends. The CDR3 consists of 12 residues. Germline-derived CDR1 and CDR2 are DFQATT and SNEGSKA (reference sequence). CDR3 protein: CSGTSPHYEQYF. CDR3 nucleotides: TGCAGTGGGACTTCCCCCCACTACGAGCAGTACTTC.

This clonotype was recorded many times. DNA for the CDR3: TGTGCCAGCAGTTACTTTTCGGGCGCGGCGGCCTACGAGCAGTACTTC. Protein product: CASSYFSGAAAYEQYF. The chain is built from TRBV6-5 and TRBJ2-7; D uncertain. CDR3 length: 16 residues. Germline CDR1 reads MNHEY; CDR2 reads SVGAGI. With 1 base removed from V and 2 bases from J, the gap between germline ends came to 15 bases.